This passage covers 27 T cell receptor beta chains from one sample sequenced in a study of blood T cell repertoires in COVID-19. Libraries were prepared by immunoSEQ multiplex PCR; TCRdb keeps only in-frame clonotypes and omits some of them. Among fewer than 300,000 clones listed, roughly 90% were seen once. The sample comprised PBMCs or T cells enriched from blood (not recorded which). All receptors come from a woman aged 40 to 50 with acute COVID-19.

J is TRBJ1-1 and V is TRBV12-3 or TRBV12-4, with D unresolved. V lost 4 bases to trimming and J lost 4 bases, with 10 bases between them. The CDR3 has 13 amino acids. The CDR3 sequence: CASSSLEGTEAFF. CDR3 sequence (DNA): TGTGCCAGCAGTTCATTGGAGGGCACTGAAGCTTTCTTT.

CDR3 DNA: TGTGCCAGCAGTTCTTGGGCGGGAGGTATGGATGAGCAGTTCTTC. Its protein product is CASSSWAGGMDEQFF. This chain joins TRBV6-2 or TRBV6-3 and TRBJ2-1; 8 nucleotides agree with TRBD2. The CDR3 runs 15 residues. V shed 4 bases, J shed 8 bases, and the junction held 10 bases outside the gene matches. The germline gives CDR1 MNHEY, CDR2 SVGEGT.

The V call is TRBV29-1, the J call TRBJ2-5; D may be TRBD1 (6 bases). Germline-derived CDR1 and CDR2 are SQVTM and ANQGSEA. The CDR3 has 11 residues. CDR3 DNA: TGCACCACAGGGTCGGGAGAGACCCAGTACTTC. Amino acids: CTTGSGETQYF.

As DNA, the CDR3 is TGCGCCAGCAGCCAGACAGGGAAAAGGGGTTCTGAAGCTTTCTTT. Encoded protein: CASSQTGKRGSEAFF. The chain joins TRBV5-1 to TRBJ1-1; 7 bases are a match to TRBD1. J was trimmed by 6 bases and V by 4 bases; bases with no gene match: 12. The CDR3 loop spans 15 amino acids. CDR1 is SGHRS, CDR2 YFSETQ, per germline.

This clone occurred once. The V and J genes are TRBV28 and TRBJ2-3, with 8 positions matching TRBD2. The CDR3 consists of 18 residues. Unmatched junction bases numbered 10, after V lost 2 bases and J lost 0 bases. Per the germline V gene, CDR1 is MDHEN and CDR2 is SYDVKM. The DNA of the CDR3 is TGTGCCAGCAGTTTAACGGGGGGGACTAAATTTAGCACAGATACGCAGTATTTT. Translation gives CASSLTGGTKFSTDTQYF.

V and J are TRBV5-5 and TRBJ1-1; no reliable D call. CDR1 is SGHKS, CDR2 YYEKEE, per germline (reference sequence). The ends were cut back, 4 bases at V and 0 bases at J, with 16 bases in the middle. The CDR3 contains 16 residues. The CDR3 is CASSPRERSMNTEAFF. The CDR3 DNA reads as TGTGCCAGCAGCCCCCGGGAGCGGTCCATGAACACTGAAGCTTTCTTT.

The CDR3 spells CASSQVGHPSGNTIYF. DNA for the CDR3: TGTGCCAGCAGCCAAGTGGGACACCCCTCTGGAAACACCATATATTTT. The chain has TRBV4-2 and TRBJ1-3, with D possibly matching TRBD1 (6 bases). Germline V lookup: CDR1 LGHNA, CDR2 YNFKEQ. CDR3 size: 16 residues. Between the trimmed V and J ends, which lost 1 base and 0 bases, there was a span of 10 bases.

The gene calls are TRBV3-1 (or the pseudogene TRBV3-2) and TRBJ2-7; D is undetermined. CDR1 LGHDT and CDR2 YNNKEL come from the germline V gene (reference sequence). The CDR3 consists of 15 residues. Between the trimmed V and J ends, which lost 0 bases and 0 bases, there was a span of 9 bases. CDR3 loop: CASSQESGPSYEQYF. In DNA, the CDR3 is TGTGCCAGCAGCCAAGAATCGGGTCCCTCCTACGAGCAGTACTTC.

This sequence joins TRBV5-6 and TRBJ2-6; 10 bases are a match to TRBD2. The germline V gene encodes CDR1 SGHDT and CDR2 YYEEEE. The CDR3 spans 18 residues. Germline trimming cut 2 bases from V and 0 bases from J; bases unmatched to any gene: 5. The CDR3 region has the DNA TGTGCCAGCAGCTTAGCGGGGGGGAGAGTCTCTGGGGCCAACGTCCTGACTTTC. Translated, it gives CASSLAGGRVSGANVLTF.

V and J are TRBV3-1 (or the pseudogene TRBV3-2) and TRBJ2-4; maybe TRBD2 (5 bases). Trimming shortened V by 7 bases and J by 4 bases, and 11 bases separated the two germline ends. CDR1 is LGHDT, CDR2 YNNKEL, per germline (reference sequence). This CDR3 is built from 13 residues. For the CDR3, the DNA is TGTGCCAGCATGACCCGGGGAAAAAACATTCAGTACTTC. Residues: CASMTRGKNIQYF.

This chain links TRBV2 with TRBJ1-4, with TRBD1 matching 7 bases. Germline V gene lookup returns CDR1 SNHLY and CDR2 FYNNEI. The CDR3 totals 14 residues. Trimming cost V 3 bases and J 4 bases; bases outside gene matches: 2. The CDR3 reads CASSERQGNEKLFF. The DNA for the CDR3 is TGTGCCAGCAGTGAGCGACAGGGTAATGAAAAACTGTTTTTT.

The J gene is TRBJ2-1, the V gene TRBV7-3, with TRBD2 identical over 9 bases. Germline CDR1 reads SGHTA; CDR2 reads FQGTGA. This CDR3 comprises 16 residues. Trimming cost V 3 bases and J 6 bases; bases outside gene matches: 9. DNA of the CDR3: TGTGCCAGCAGCTTCGTGGGGACTAGCCCGGGCAATGAGCAGTTCTTC. As protein: CASSFVGTSPGNEQFF.

The J gene is TRBJ2-7, the V gene TRBV28; TRBD1 agrees at 8 bases. CDR1 and CDR2 from the germline V gene are MDHEN and SYDVKM. The CDR3 length is 15 residues. The V and J ends lost 8 bases and 1 base, in that order; junction bases with no gene match: 10. For the CDR3, the DNA is TGTGCCAGCCTGGAAACAGGGGGACGTTCCTACGAGCAGTACTTC. Residues: CASLETGGRSYEQYF.

The J gene is TRBJ1-5, the V gene TRBV28; 8 bases fit TRBD1. The CDR3 totals 15 residues. Germline V lookup: CDR1 MDHEN, CDR2 SYDVKM. The V segment lost 3 bases and the J segment 4 bases; nucleotides outside the gene matches: 5. CDR3 coding DNA: TGTGCCAGCAGTTTGTCAGGGGGCGGTAATCAGCCCCAGCATTTT. Its translation is CASSLSGGGNQPQHF.

This chain uses TRBV5-4 with TRBJ1-2, with D possibly being TRBD1 (5 bases). This CDR3 comprises 12 residues. The germline V gene has CDR1 SGHNT and CDR2 YYREEE (reference sequence). V was shortened by 6 bases and J by 8 bases, with 14 bases between the two germline ends. CDR3 region: CASTTRGDGYTF. CDR3 DNA sequence: TGTGCCAGCACAACCCGGGGGGACGGCTACACCTTC.

J is TRBJ1-2 and V is TRBV4-3, with D maybe TRBD1 (6 bases). This CDR3 is built from 15 residues. CDR1 and CDR2 (germline): LGHNA, YSLEER. V was clipped by 3 bases and J by 3 bases, with 14 bases between them. In DNA, the CDR3 is TGCGCCAGCAGCCAGCTCGGGGGGGCGGACTATGGCTACACCTTC. Amino acid sequence: CASSQLGGADYGYTF.

The V call is TRBV7-3, the J call TRBJ2-2, with D tentatively TRBD2 (6 bases). The CDR3 contains 14 residues. From germline, CDR1 is SGHTA and CDR2 FQGTGA. V was cut by 3 bases and J by 5 bases, with 10 bases left in between. This chain's CDR3 is CASSFGTQTGELFF. The CDR3 nucleotides read TGTGCCAGCAGCTTTGGGACTCAAACCGGGGAGCTGTTTTTT.

The rearrangement uses TRBV7-9 and TRBJ1-6; D uncertain. With 8 bases removed from V and 0 bases from J, the gap between germline ends came to 11 bases. CDR3 size: 15 residues. CDR1 and CDR2 (germline): SEHNR, FQNEAQ (reference sequence). The chain's CDR3 is CASAAGSSYNSPLHF. DNA of the CDR3: TGTGCCAGCGCGGCGGGAAGCTCCTATAATTCACCCCTCCACTTT.

V and J are TRBV2 and TRBJ2-5; TRBD1 matches 7 bases. V was clipped by 8 bases and J by 2 bases; unmatched bases: 2. This CDR3 region has 12 residues. Germline-derived CDR1 and CDR2 are SNHLY and FYNNEI. The CDR3 sequence: CASGTEQETQYF. DNA for the CDR3: TGTGCCAGCGGGACAGAACAAGAGACCCAGTACTTC. The whole variable domain, remainder taken from reference TRBV2 and TRBJ2-5, is EPEVTQTPSHQVTQMGQEVILRCVPISNHLYFYWYRQILGQKVEFLVSFYNNEISEKSEIFDDQFSVERPDGSNFTLKIRSTKLEDSAMYFCASGTEQETQYFGPGTRLLVL.

V usage is TRBV15 and J usage is TRBJ2-1; 12 bases are shared with TRBD2. Germline V gene lookup returns CDR1 LNHNV and CDR2 YYDKDF (reference sequence). After removal of 0 bases from V and 8 bases from J, the junction contained 5 bases not matched to a gene. CDR3 length: 16 residues. The CDR3 loop reads CATSRDRLAGVDEQFF. Written as DNA, the CDR3 is TGTGCCACCAGCAGAGATCGACTAGCGGGAGTGGATGAGCAGTTCTTC. Variable domain in full (rest from reference TRBV15 and TRBJ2-1): DAMVIQNPRYQVTQFGKPVTLSCSQTLNHNVMYWYQQKSSQAPKLLFHYYDKDFNNEADTPDNFQSRRPNTSFCFLDIRSPGLGDTAMYLCATSRDRLAGVDEQFFGPGTRLTVL.

The chain recombines TRBV28 with TRBJ2-3; 10 nucleotides line up with TRBD1. V shed 2 bases, J shed 1 base, and the junction held 0 bases outside the gene matches. From germline, CDR1 is MDHEN and CDR2 SYDVKM. The CDR3 has 15 residues. The CDR3 sequence: CASSLGTGGTDTQYF. CDR3 DNA: TGTGCCAGCAGTTTAGGGACAGGGGGCACAGATACGCAGTATTTT.

The gene calls are TRBV20-1 and TRBJ1-3; D gene ambiguous. V lost 6 bases, J lost 1 base, and 4 bases lay in between. The CDR3 loop spans 11 amino acids. CDR1 is DFQATT and CDR2 is SNEGSKA in the germline V gene (reference sequence). This CDR3 reads CSAYSGNTIYF. CDR3 nucleotides: TGCAGTGCCTATTCTGGAAACACCATATATTTT.

The chain employs TRBV7-6 and TRBJ1-4; the D is unclear. This CDR3 is built from 15 residues. The V end lost 1 base, the J end lost 5 bases, and 11 bases lay between the germline ends. In germline, CDR1 is SGHVS, CDR2 FNYEAQ. CDR3 in amino acids: CASSLVAGRNEKLFF. The CDR3 nucleotides are TGTGCCAGCAGCTTAGTCGCAGGCAGAAATGAAAAACTGTTTTTT.

CDR3 loop: CASSLAGPYNEQFF. As DNA, the CDR3 is TGTGCCAGCAGTTTAGCGGGGCCCTACAATGAGCAGTTCTTC. The rearrangement uses TRBV6-5 and TRBJ2-1; TRBD2 matches 8 bases. J gave up 2 bases and V 4 bases, and 1 base lay outside the gene matches. This CDR3 comprises 14 residues. Germline V gene data show CDR1 as MNHEY and CDR2 as SVGAGI.

CDR3: CASSYGAGTTNQPQHF. The CDR3 DNA follows: TGTGCCAGCAGTTACGGAGCAGGGACAACAAATCAGCCCCAGCATTTT. V is TRBV6-2 or TRBV6-3 and J is TRBJ1-5; the D gene is possibly TRBD1 (6 bases). CDR1 and CDR2 from the germline V gene are MNHEY and SVGEGT. This CDR3 contains 16 residues. V lost 2 bases and J 4 bases, leaving 15 bases between the germline ends.

This chain joins TRBV5-5 and TRBJ2-7; D is ambiguous. This CDR3 region has 15 residues. Trimming cost V 1 base and J 3 bases, with 14 bases left between them. Germline lookup yields CDR1 SGHKS and CDR2 YYEKEE (reference sequence). Here the CDR3 reads CASSLNSWAVYEQYF. CDR3 in DNA: TGTGCCAGCAGCTTGAATTCATGGGCCGTCTACGAGCAGTACTTC. The full variable domain, its missing parts supplied by reference TRBV5-5 and TRBJ2-7, is DAGVTQSPTHLIKTRGQQVTLRCSPISGHKSVSWYQQVLGQGPQFIFQYYEKEERGRGNFPDRFSARQFPNYSSELNVNALLLGDSALYLCASSLNSWAVYEQYFGPGTRLTVT.

V and J are TRBV5-1 and TRBJ2-5; 7 bases fit TRBD2. With V trimmed by 0 bases and J by 0 bases, 2 bases remained unmatched. The CDR3 covers 15 residues. Germline-derived CDR1 and CDR2 are SGHRS and YFSETQ. CDR3 in amino acids: CASSLAGLDQETQYF. In nucleotides, the CDR3 is TGCGCCAGCAGCTTGGCAGGACTAGACCAAGAGACCCAGTACTTC.